A single sample is the source of the 32 T cell receptor beta chains below, sequenced in a study of Ad26.COV2.S vaccination and SARS-CoV-2 variants. The treatment: 15 to 20 received Ad26.COV2.S at low or high dose, single or two shots; about five received placebo; per-sample allocation not given. The samples date from day 63 after the first vaccine or placebo injection. Method: immunoSEQ multiplex PCR; TCRdb's copy keeps in-frame clones and lacks some. The data show 500,000 or so clones, roughly 87% seen once. Sequencing used peripheral blood, obtained in a trial of Ad26.COV2.S vaccine versus placebo. The receptors derive from a person aged 18-60 years who received the Ad26.COV2.S COVID-19 vaccine or a placebo.

This clone was seen once. The V call is TRBV29-1, the J call TRBJ1-5, with D unresolved. The CDR3 is 14 amino acids. Germline assignment: CDR1 SQVTM and CDR2 ANQGSEA. V was trimmed by 1 base and J by 1 base, leaving 8 bases between them. The CDR3, as DNA: TGCAGCGTTGAAGCCTCAGGAAGCAATCAGCCCCAGCATTTT. This codes for CSVEASGSNQPQHF.

This clone was seen many times. The rearrangement links TRBV12-2 to TRBJ1-2; TRBD1, the table's D call, lacks a check against the DNA. TRBV12-2 is a documented pseudogene. The CDR3 runs to 11 residues. The CDR3 region has the DNA TGTGCAAGCCACAGGGAAGATGGCTACACCTTC. Translating it yields CASHREDGYTF.

The chain combines TRBV7-8 with TRBJ1-2, with no clear D. Trimming took 3 bases from V and 4 from J, leaving 9 bases between them. The CDR3 contains 13 residues. Germline V gene lookup returns CDR1 SGHVS and CDR2 FQNEAQ. The CDR3 bases are TGTGCCAGCAGCTTTGACGGCGGCTATGGCTACACCTTC. It is translated as CASSFDGGYGYTF.

The rearrangement uses TRBV9 and TRBJ2-1; D not certain. The CDR3 spans 12 residues. Looked up from germline, CDR1 is SGDLS and CDR2 is YYNGEE. Trimming took 4 bases from V and 4 from J, leaving 6 bases between them. The CDR3 sequence: CASSSKYNEQFF. In DNA form, the CDR3 reads TGTGCCAGCAGCTCCAAGTACAATGAGCAGTTCTTC.

The chain carries TRBV4-3 and TRBJ2-7; 8 positions match TRBD1. J gave up 3 bases and V 4 bases, and 8 bases lay outside the gene matches. There are 15 residues in the CDR3. Germline-derived CDR1 and CDR2 are LGHNA and YSLEER. DNA for the CDR3: TGCGCCAGCAGCCCAACAGGACAGGGTCTCTACGAGCAGTACTTC. It encodes CASSPTGQGLYEQYF.

The chain couples TRBV9 to TRBJ1-1; D unclear. The germline gives CDR1 SGDLS, CDR2 YYNGEE. The CDR3 consists of 12 residues. V shed 0 bases and J shed 8 bases, with 8 bases lying between them. The CDR3 here is CASSVGNQEAFF. The DNA for the CDR3 is TGTGCCAGCAGCGTAGGGAATCAGGAAGCTTTCTTT.

In this sample, this clone turned up once. The chain combines TRBV19 with TRBJ1-2; TRBD1 might be the D (6 bases). The CDR3 runs to 18 residues. V gave up 6 bases and J gave up 2 bases, with 25 bases separating them. CDR1 and CDR2 (germline): LNHDA, SQIVND (reference sequence). The CDR3 is CASSNQKQGAAANYGYTF. CDR3 coding DNA: TGTGCCAGTAGCAATCAAAAACAGGGCGCAGCGGCAAACTATGGCTACACCTTC.

The CDR3 here is CASRTHPENTEAFF. CDR3 nucleotides: TGTGCCAGCAGAACACATCCGGAAAACACTGAAGCTTTCTTT. The chain employs TRBV27 and TRBJ1-1, with D hard to call. The CDR3 extends over 14 amino acids. The ends were cut back, 6 bases at V and 2 bases at J, with 13 bases in the middle. CDR1 and CDR2 from the germline V gene are MNHEY and SMNVEV (reference sequence).

This clone was picked up a small number of times. The genes are TRBV12-3 or TRBV12-4 and TRBJ1-2; D is ambiguous. The V end was cut by 6 bases, the J end by 5 bases, with 10 bases between. CDR3 length: 12 residues. The CDR3 region has the DNA TGTGCCAGCAGGGTGGGGTCTTATGGCTACACCTTC. Translated: CASRVGSYGYTF.

This chain joins TRBV19 and TRBJ2-7; 8 positions match TRBD1. V shed 5 bases and J 1 base; nucleotides not matched to a gene: 10. From germline, CDR1 is LNHDA and CDR2 SQIVND (reference sequence). CDR3 length: 16 amino acids. As DNA, the CDR3 is TGTGCCAGTAGTTCTAGGATCGGACAGGGTTCCTACGAGCAGTACTTC. Residues: CASSSRIGQGSYEQYF.

This clone was counted a single time. The rearrangement joins TRBV9 to TRBJ1-2; 7 bases line up with TRBD1. The V gene end was trimmed by 3 bases and the J gene end by 3 bases; junction bases not matched to a gene: 8. The CDR3 has 15 residues. The germline V gene has CDR1 SGDLS and CDR2 YYNGEE. The CDR3 loop reads CASSALKGGDYGYTF. Written as DNA, the CDR3 is TGTGCCAGCAGCGCATTAAAAGGGGGCGACTATGGCTACACCTTC.

This sequence joins TRBV29-1 and TRBJ1-2, with 11 bases fitting TRBD1. Germline V lookup: CDR1 SQVTM, CDR2 ANQGSEA. V gave up 1 base and J gave up 7 bases; unmatched junction bases: 2. There are 13 residues in the CDR3. CDR3 loop: CSVEGTGGFGYTF. The CDR3 bases are TGCAGCGTTGAAGGGACAGGGGGCTTTGGCTACACCTTC. Combining the CDR3 with reference TRBV29-1 and TRBJ1-2 gives the whole variable domain SAVISQKPSRDICQRGTSLTIQCQVDSQVTMMFWYRQQPGQSLTLIATANQGSEATYESGFVIDKFPISRPNLTFSTLTVSNMSPEDSSIYLCSVEGTGGFGYTFGSGTRLTVV.

The chain has TRBV30 and TRBJ1-4; D is unresolved. The CDR3 contains 14 residues. Trimming cost V 4 bases and J 6 bases, with 15 bases left between them. The germline V gene encodes CDR1 GTSNPN and CDR2 SVGIG (reference sequence). The DNA of the CDR3 is TGTGCCTGGACCCTAGGATGGAAAGATGAAAAACTGTTTTTT. The encoded protein is CAWTLGWKDEKLFF.

The gene calls are TRBV4-3 and TRBJ2-7, with no clear D. This CDR3 has 13 residues. Between the trimmed V and J ends, which lost 1 base and 4 bases, there was a span of 8 bases. CDR1 and CDR2 (germline): LGHNA, YSLEER. DNA for the CDR3: TGCGCCAGCAGCCAAGGACCCCTATACGAGCAGTACTTC. It specifies CASSQGPLYEQYF.

The rearrangement uses TRBV5-1 and TRBJ2-5; D remains ambiguous. Deletions cut 4 bases from V and 5 bases from J, with 15 bases between. This CDR3 comprises 14 residues. Germline V lookup: CDR1 SGHRS, CDR2 YFSETQ. CDR3 residues: CASSEFVGLETQYF. In DNA, the CDR3 is TGCGCCAGCAGCGAGTTTGTAGGATTGGAGACCCAGTACTTC.

This rearrangement joins TRBV24-1 to TRBJ2-1; TRBD2 matches 10 bases. Trimming cost V 4 bases and J 7 bases; bases outside gene matches: 6. The CDR3 contains 15 residues. Germline V gene sequence: CDR1 KGHDR, CDR2 SFDVKD. CDR3 in DNA: TGTGCCACCAGTGACTCCGGACTAGCGGCGAATGAGCAGTTCTTC. Its translation is CATSDSGLAANEQFF.

This sequence joins TRBV7-2 and TRBJ2-3; 12 bases align to TRBD1. The CDR3 loop spans 14 amino acids. V shed 5 bases and J 4 bases; nucleotides not matched to a gene: 1. Germline values: CDR1 SGHTA, CDR2 FQGNSA. The CDR3 loop is CASSRDRGPDTQYF. CDR3 nucleotides: TGTGCCAGCAGCCGGGACAGGGGGCCAGATACGCAGTATTTT.

This rearrangement joins TRBV28 to TRBJ1-6, with unresolved D. CDR1 is MDHEN and CDR2 is SYDVKM in the germline V gene. The V end was cut by 3 bases, the J end by 9 bases, with 9 bases between. The length of the CDR3 is 13 residues. The CDR3 DNA follows: TGTGCCAGCAGTTTCGGGAGGTCTTCACCCCTCCACTTT. Its translation is CASSFGRSSPLHF.

The chain couples TRBV9 to TRBJ2-3; D ambiguous. The germline V and J ends were trimmed by 0 bases and 0 bases, with 8 bases remaining between them. The CDR3 contains 15 residues. The germline V gene encodes CDR1 SGDLS and CDR2 YYNGEE. DNA for the CDR3: TGTGCCAGCAGCGTAGTGGGCGAGAGCACAGATACGCAGTATTTT. Its translation: CASSVVGESTDTQYF.

This rearrangement joins TRBV7-9 to TRBJ2-2; D might be TRBD1 (6 bases). V gave up 5 bases and J gave up 2 bases, with 15 bases separating them. The CDR3 has 16 amino acids. Germline V gene data show CDR1 as SEHNR and CDR2 as FQNEAQ (reference sequence). CDR3 protein: CASSRSGGANTGELFF. Written as DNA, the CDR3 is TGTGCCAGCAGCCGCAGTGGGGGCGCAAACACCGGGGAGCTGTTTTTT.

Notes on this clone: The sample holds other DNA sequences that translate to the same CDR3. V is TRBV6-1 and J is TRBJ1-2; no clear D gene. CDR3 length: 13 residues. The germline gives CDR1 MNHNS, CDR2 SASEGT. Trimming pared 0 bases from V and 8 bases from J, leaving 10 bases between. The CDR3: CASSEARVSGYTF. DNA of the CDR3: TGTGCCAGCAGTGAAGCGCGAGTGTCGGGCTACACCTTC.

The chain carries TRBV5-1 and TRBJ1-3; possible D gene TRBD1, 5 bases. V gave up 0 bases and J gave up 0 bases, with 13 bases separating them. The length of the CDR3 is 17 residues. Germline V gene sequence: CDR1 SGHRS, CDR2 YFSETQ. CDR3 bases: TGCGCCAGCAGCTTGGCCGGGACGGCCTCCTCTGGAAACACCATATATTTT. Encoded protein: CASSLAGTASSGNTIYF.

V and J are TRBV21-1 and TRBJ1-6; the DNA was not compared with TRBD1, the D call given in the table. TRBV21-1 is annotated as a pseudogene. The CDR3 extends over 12 amino acids. CDR3 nucleotides: TGTGCCAGCCCCTACAGGCGAACACCCCTCCACTTT. Translated, it gives CASPYRRTPLHF.

This clone has a handful of counts. J is TRBJ1-6 and V is TRBV19; 9 bases are shared with TRBD1. This CDR3 contains 15 residues. Germline-derived CDR1 and CDR2 are LNHDA and SQIVND (reference sequence). V shed 7 bases and J 9 bases; nucleotides not matched to a gene: 10. Here the CDR3 reads CASTNRGDRVSPLHF. CDR3 nucleotide sequence: TGTGCCAGTACCAATCGCGGGGACAGGGTTTCACCCCTCCACTTT.

This clone was picked up one time. The V and J genes are TRBV19 and TRBJ2-1, with TRBD2 identical over 8 bases. Germline-derived CDR1 and CDR2 are LNHDA and SQIVND (reference sequence). CDR3 length: 18 residues. J was trimmed by 1 base and V by 5 bases; bases with no gene match: 13. The CDR3 region has the DNA TGTGCCAGTAGTGGGGTAGCGGGACCCGAATTATCCTACAATGAGCAGTTCTTC. It translates to CASSGVAGPELSYNEQFF.

The V call is TRBV3-1 (or the pseudogene TRBV3-2), the J call TRBJ2-7; weak D call: TRBD2 (6 bases). V lost 1 base to trimming and J lost 1 base, with 11 bases between them. Germline V lookup: CDR1 LGHDT, CDR2 YNNKEL (reference sequence). This CDR3 spans 15 amino acids. The DNA for the CDR3 is TGTGCCAGCAGCCAAGGGGGCGGGACTTCCTACGAGCAGTACTTC. Its protein product is CASSQGGGTSYEQYF.

The gene calls are TRBV27 and TRBJ2-5, with D unclear. Trimming took off 3 bases at V and 2 bases at J, with 13 bases between the two ends. There are 15 residues in the CDR3. CDR1 and CDR2 (germline): MNHEY, SMNVEV (reference sequence). CDR3 sequence: CASSLGSRIQETQYF. The CDR3 DNA reads TGTGCCAGCAGTTTGGGCTCCCGCATACAAGAGACCCAGTACTTC.

The J gene is TRBJ2-2, the V gene TRBV11-2, with 10 bases matching TRBD2. V shed 2 bases, J shed 4 bases, and the junction held 7 bases outside the gene matches. Germline CDR1 SGHAT, CDR2 FQNNGV. The CDR3 totals 17 residues. This CDR3 reads CASSLKAGGRGTGELFF. CDR3 nucleotide sequence: TGTGCCAGCAGCTTAAAAGCGGGAGGGCGGGGCACCGGGGAGCTGTTTTTT.

This sequence joins TRBV4-1 and TRBJ1-2, with D possibly matching TRBD1 (5 bases). This CDR3 is built from 16 residues. Germline CDR1 reads MGHRA; CDR2 reads YSYEKL. The germline V and J ends were trimmed by 0 bases and 3 bases, with 14 bases remaining between them. The CDR3 DNA follows: TGCGCCAGCAGCCAAGAGGGGACTTCTTTAGACTATGGCTACACCTTC. Encoded protein: CASSQEGTSLDYGYTF.

This clone turned up a few times. The chain has TRBV19 and TRBJ2-7; TRBD2 matches at 9 bases. V lost 5 bases, J lost 5 bases, and 13 bases stayed unmatched. Germline CDR1 is LNHDA and CDR2 is SQIVND (reference sequence). This CDR3 contains 16 residues. The CDR3 region has the DNA TGTGCCAGTAGTCCAAGGGGTAGCGGGAGCGGCCACGAGCAGTACTTC. Translated, it gives CASSPRGSGSGHEQYF. Complete variable domain (other parts from reference TRBV19 and TRBJ2-7): DGGITQSPKYLFRKEGQNVTLSCEQNLNHDAMYWYRQDPGQGLRLIYYSQIVNDFQKGDIAEGYSVSREKKESFPLTVTSAQKNPTAFYLCASSPRGSGSGHEQYFGPGTRLTVT.

This clone was seen a few times. J is TRBJ1-6 and V is TRBV5-1; 8 bases are a match to TRBD1. CDR3 size: 16 residues. The trim removed 4 bases at V and 0 bases at J, leaving 3 bases unmatched. Looked up from germline, CDR1 is SGHRS and CDR2 is YFSETQ. CDR3 sequence (DNA): TGCGCCAGCAGCGACAGGGGAAGCTCCTATAATTCACCCCTCCACTTT. This codes for CASSDRGSSYNSPLHF.

The chain couples TRBV5-1 to TRBJ2-7; the D is unclear. The germline CDR1 and CDR2 sequences are SGHRS and YFSETQ. This CDR3 is built from 15 residues. Trimming removed 0 bases from V and 4 bases from J, with 14 bases in between. For the CDR3, the DNA is TGCGCCAGCAGCTTGGAGGCAGGAAGTGAGTACGAGCAGTACTTC. It specifies CASSLEAGSEYEQYF. Drawing the rest from reference TRBV5-1 and TRBJ2-7, the complete variable domain is KAGVTQTPRYLIKTRGQQVTLSCSPISGHRSVSWYQQTPGQGLQFLFEYFSETQRNKGNFPGRFSGRQFSNSRSEMNVSTLELGDSALYLCASSLEAGSEYEQYFGPGTRLTVT.